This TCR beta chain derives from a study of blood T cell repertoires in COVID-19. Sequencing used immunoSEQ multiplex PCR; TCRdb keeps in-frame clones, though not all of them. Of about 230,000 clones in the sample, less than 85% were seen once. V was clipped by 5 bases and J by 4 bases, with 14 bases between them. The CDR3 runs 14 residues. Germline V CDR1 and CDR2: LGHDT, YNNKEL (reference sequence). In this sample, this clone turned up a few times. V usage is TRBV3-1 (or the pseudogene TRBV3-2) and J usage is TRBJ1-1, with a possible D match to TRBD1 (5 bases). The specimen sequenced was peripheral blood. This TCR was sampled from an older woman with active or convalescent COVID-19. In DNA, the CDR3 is TGTGCCAGCAGCAATCCCGGGGGAACCACTGAAGCTTTCTTT. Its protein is CASSNPGGTTEAFF.